The clone carrying this T cell receptor (beta chain) has only one observation. Antigen unknown. In germline, CDR1 is KGHDR, CDR2 SFDVKD. V shed 4 bases and J 10 bases; nucleotides not matched to a gene: 17. The CDR3 spans 17 residues. The sample belongs to a study of persistence of HIV-infected CD4 T cells. Study-wide points: Rare CMV-responding cells carrying HIV-1 proviruses were not analyzed separately for TCR. Compared with CD3/CD28-stimulated cells, CMV- and Gag-responding cells showed lower TCRbeta richness.

The libraries were made with immunoSEQ version 4 in survey mode. Method: immunoSEQ multiplex PCR; TCRdb's copy keeps in-frame clones and lacks some. The sample lists 30,000 to 45,000 clones, 80% occurring once. Cells were stimulated with CMV-infected fibroblast lysates at about 9.4 ug/mL. Sorted nonresponding memory CD4+ T cells were CD40L-negative, CD69-negative, CD45RO-high. Anti-CD28/CD49d costimulation, CD40-blocking antibody and enfuvirtide were given to CD8-depleted PBMCs for 18 hours. This clonotype originated in an adult man with HIV who was CMV-seropositive. V usage is TRBV24-1 and J usage is TRBJ2-1, with 8 bases that match TRBD1. Material: CD4+ T cells sorted from PBMCs after approximately 18-hour stimulation, obtained from a patient who received antiretroviral therapy. Here the CDR3 reads CATSDSHTDRVSREQFF. The CDR3 DNA is TGTGCCACCAGTGACTCTCATACGGACAGGGTTAGCCGAGAGCAGTTCTTC.